The 25 T cell receptor beta chains below come from one sample, sequenced in a study of blood T cell repertoires in COVID-19. TCRdb's table, derived via immunoSEQ multiplex PCR, lists solely in-frame clones and lacks some. This sample has 50,000 to 70,000 clones, with approximately 84% found just once. Material: peripheral blood. The receptors here all came from a man aged 65-85 years with active COVID-19.

The rearrangement links TRBV2 to TRBJ2-5; 8 bases fit TRBD2. The CDR3 extends over 16 amino acids. The V and J ends lost 2 bases and 5 bases, in that order; junction bases with no gene match: 10. Germline CDR1 SNHLY, CDR2 FYNNEI. CDR3 nucleotides: TGTGCCAGCAGTGAATGGGGCGGGAGGCGGGAGGAGACCCAGTACTTC. Protein: CASSEWGGRREETQYF. Full variable domain (rest looked up from reference TRBV2 and TRBJ2-5): EPEVTQTPSHQVTQMGQEVILRCVPISNHLYFYWYRQILGQKVEFLVSFYNNEISEKSEIFDDQFSVERPDGSNFTLKIRSTKLEDSAMYFCASSEWGGRREETQYFGPGTRLLVL.

V gene TRBV5-1 combines with J gene TRBJ2-2; a possible D gene is TRBD1 (6 bases). CDR1 and CDR2 from the germline V gene are SGHRS and YFSETQ. V gave up 2 bases and J gave up 3 bases, with 11 bases separating them. This CDR3 region has 15 residues. CDR3 sequence (DNA): TGCGCCAGCAGCTTTTGGGCAGGGGACACCGGGGAGCTGTTTTTT. Translation gives CASSFWAGDTGELFF.

The rearrangement links TRBV11-3 to TRBJ2-5; the match to TRBD2 covers 11 bases. Unmatched junction bases numbered 1, after V lost 2 bases and J lost 5 bases. CDR3 length equals 14 residues. Per the germline V gene, CDR1 is SGHNT and CDR2 is YENEEA. As DNA, the CDR3 is TGTGCCAGCAGCTTAACTAGCGGGAGTGAGACCCAGTACTTC. This codes for CASSLTSGSETQYF. The variable domain in full, with the rest retrieved from reference TRBV11-3 and TRBJ2-5, is EAGVVQSPRYKIIEKKQPVAFWCNPISGHNTLYWYLQNLGQGPELLIRYENEEAVDDSQLPKDRFSAERLKGVDSTLKIQPAELGDSAVYLCASSLTSGSETQYFGPGTRLLVL.

The V call is TRBV27, the J call TRBJ1-2; no clear D. The CDR3 is 12 residues long. V was trimmed by 2 bases and J by 4 bases, leaving 5 bases between them. Germline-derived CDR1 and CDR2 are MNHEY and SMNVEV (reference sequence). CDR3 in amino acids: CASSLQIYGYTF. CDR3 DNA: TGTGCCAGCAGTTTACAGATCTATGGCTACACCTTC.

The chain recombines TRBV5-8 with TRBJ2-2; 9 bases are shared with TRBD2. Germline lookup yields CDR1 SGHTS and CDR2 YDEGEE. CDR3 length equals 16 residues. V was pared by 4 bases and J by 4 bases, with 8 bases of the junction left unmatched. In nucleotides, the CDR3 is TGTGCCAGCAGCCCGGCTAGCGGGATAAGCACCGGGGAGCTGTTTTTT. Its protein is CASSPASGISTGELFF. The full variable domain, rest sourced from reference TRBV5-8 and TRBJ2-2, is EAGVTQSPTHLIKTRGQQATLRCSPISGHTSVYWYQQALGLGLQFLLWYDEGEERNRGNFPPRFSGRQFPNYSSELNVNALELEDSALYLCASSPASGISTGELFFGEGSRLTVL.

The chain has TRBV5-1 and TRBJ2-3; 7 bases are shared with TRBD2. Trimming removed 4 bases from V and 0 bases from J; junction bases left unmatched: 8. Germline V lookup: CDR1 SGHRS, CDR2 YFSETQ. The CDR3 is made up of 16 amino acids. The CDR3 is CASSSSSGASTDTQYF. CDR3 nucleotides: TGCGCCAGCAGCAGTTCTAGCGGAGCTAGCACAGATACGCAGTATTTT.

This clone has just a few counts. This chain uses TRBV6-6 with TRBJ2-7; D is possibly TRBD1 (6 bases). Looked up from germline, CDR1 is MNHNY and CDR2 is SVGAGI (reference sequence). The CDR3 contains 14 residues. V lost 2 bases and J 3 bases, leaving 11 bases between the germline ends. The CDR3 loop reads CASSYPGHLYEQYF. The CDR3 DNA is TGTGCCAGCAGTTACCCGGGACACCTCTACGAGCAGTACTTC.

The chain employs TRBV2 and TRBJ2-2; perhaps TRBD2 as D (5 bases). Trimming removed 8 bases at V and 6 bases at J, with 13 bases between. The CDR3 contains 13 residues. Germline V gives CDR1 SNHLY, CDR2 FYNNEI. The CDR3 nucleotides are TGTGCCAGCGGGCCCATACTAGCCGGGGAGCTGTTTTTT. Its translation: CASGPILAGELFF. Full variable domain (remainder filled in from reference TRBV2 and TRBJ2-2): EPEVTQTPSHQVTQMGQEVILRCVPISNHLYFYWYRQILGQKVEFLVSFYNNEISEKSEIFDDQFSVERPDGSNFTLKIRSTKLEDSAMYFCASGPILAGELFFGEGSRLTVL.

This clone was observed a handful of times. V is TRBV11-2 and J is TRBJ1-2, with D possibly matching TRBD1 (5 bases). V dropped 5 bases and J dropped 4 bases, with 11 bases sitting between them. This CDR3 comprises 13 residues. Per germline, CDR1 SGHAT and CDR2 FQNNGV. The CDR3 spells CASSRFQGYGYTF. CDR3 bases: TGTGCCAGCAGCCGATTTCAGGGCTATGGCTACACCTTC.

The table lists this clone with a count of one. The rearrangement links TRBV4-1 to TRBJ1-1; weak D call: TRBD1 (6 bases). Germline V gives CDR1 MGHRA, CDR2 YSYEKL. V was pared by 1 base and J by 6 bases, with 9 bases between. This CDR3 is 13 amino acids long. The CDR3 region has the DNA TGCGCCAGCAGCCAAGGCAGGGGTGCTGAAGCTTTCTTT. This translates into CASSQGRGAEAFF.

V and J are TRBV7-2 and TRBJ2-1; maybe TRBD1 (6 bases). The CDR3 contains 14 residues. Germline values: CDR1 SGHTA, CDR2 FQGNSA. The germline V and J ends were trimmed by 9 bases and 0 bases, with 12 bases remaining between them. CDR3 coding DNA: TGTGCCAGTATCAGGGGCAGCTCCTACAATGAGCAGTTCTTC. Translated, it gives CASIRGSSYNEQFF.

The chain couples TRBV12-3 or TRBV12-4 to TRBJ2-3; TRBD2 matches at 9 bases. Trimming removed 7 bases from V and 4 bases from J; junction bases left unmatched: 3. This CDR3 is 13 amino acids long. Here the CDR3 DNA reads TGTGCCAGCACGGGACTAGCAGCAGATACGCAGTATTTT. This sequence encodes CASTGLAADTQYF.

Here the CDR3 DNA reads TGTGCCAGCAGCGATCGGACAGGGGGCGGGGGCTACACCTTC. It encodes CASSDRTGGGGYTF. This chain connects TRBV11-2 to TRBJ1-2, with 11 bases fitting TRBD1. V shed 5 bases, J shed 8 bases, and the junction held 7 bases outside the gene matches. Per the germline V gene, CDR1 is SGHAT and CDR2 is FQNNGV. There are 14 residues in the CDR3.

The chain is built from TRBV3-1 (or the pseudogene TRBV3-2) and TRBJ1-5, with TRBD1 matching 7 bases. CDR3 length equals 18 residues. V was clipped by 0 bases and J by 5 bases; unmatched bases: 13. Germline V gene lookup returns CDR1 LGHDT and CDR2 YNNKEL (reference sequence). The CDR3 DNA sequence: TGTGCCAGCAGCCAAGATCTGGGATTACAGGGGCCTTATCAGCCCCAGCATTTT. It yields the protein CASSQDLGLQGPYQPQHF.

The rearrangement uses TRBV19 and TRBJ1-1, with 8 bases lining up with TRBD1. The germline V gene has CDR1 LNHDA and CDR2 SQIVND (reference sequence). CDR3 length: 16 residues. V gave up 5 bases and J gave up 0 bases; unmatched junction bases: 8. The CDR3, as DNA: TGTGCCAGTAGTCCCTTACCGGGACAGGTGAACACTGAAGCTTTCTTT. This sequence encodes CASSPLPGQVNTEAFF. Full variable domain (rest looked up from reference TRBV19 and TRBJ1-1): DGGITQSPKYLFRKEGQNVTLSCEQNLNHDAMYWYRQDPGQGLRLIYYSQIVNDFQKGDIAEGYSVSREKKESFPLTVTSAQKNPTAFYLCASSPLPGQVNTEAFFGQGTRLTVV.

This clone occurred a few times. This chain connects TRBV9 to TRBJ1-2; D may be TRBD1 (5 bases). CDR3 size: 17 residues. Trimming cost V 3 bases and J 3 bases, with 21 bases left between them. The germline CDR1 and CDR2 sequences are SGDLS and YYNGEE. The CDR3 here is CASSARVGTSGDYGYTF. CDR3 bases: TGTGCCAGCAGCGCCCGAGTCGGGACTTCAGGCGACTATGGCTACACCTTC.

The chain couples TRBV25-1 to TRBJ1-2, with 10 bases identical to TRBD1. The V gene end was trimmed by 3 bases and the J gene end by 7 bases; junction bases not matched to a gene: 11. CDR3 size: 16 residues. Per germline, CDR1 MGHDK and CDR2 SYGVNS. The CDR3 DNA reads as TGTGCCAGCAGTGACCCCGGACAGGGGGGGGCAATTGGCTACACCTTC. Its protein product is CASSDPGQGGAIGYTF.

The V gene is TRBV11-2, the J gene TRBJ2-7, with D uncertain. The CDR3 totals 14 residues. Germline V gene sequence: CDR1 SGHAT, CDR2 FQNNGV. V lost 1 base and J 6 bases, leaving 13 bases between the germline ends. The CDR3 DNA is TGTGCCAGCAGCTTAGTTAATCAGGTCTCCGAGCAGTACTTC. Amino acid sequence: CASSLVNQVSEQYF.

This chain joins TRBV6-5 and TRBJ2-3; 11 bases line up with TRBD1. V lost 2 bases, J lost 4 bases, and 2 bases stayed unmatched. The CDR3 runs to 15 residues. Germline CDR1 MNHEY, CDR2 SVGAGI. CDR3 coding DNA: TGTGCCAGCAGTTACGGACAGGGGGCCGCAGATACGCAGTATTTT. It translates to CASSYGQGAADTQYF.

The chain uses TRBV18 and TRBJ1-6; 9 bases fit TRBD1. CDR3 size: 14 residues. V lost 5 bases, J lost 6 bases, and 2 bases stayed unmatched. The germline V gene has CDR1 KGHSH and CDR2 LQKENI. In DNA, the CDR3 is TGTGCCAGCTCAGTGGACAGGGGTAATTCACCCCTCCACTTT. Protein product: CASSVDRGNSPLHF.

This clone was seen a few times. V usage is TRBV7-9 and J usage is TRBJ1-3, with 7 bases matching TRBD1. V shed 11 bases, J shed 0 bases, and the junction held 7 bases outside the gene matches. This CDR3 is built from 14 residues. Germline V gives CDR1 SEHNR, CDR2 FQNEAQ (reference sequence). CDR3 region: CASQWDSSGNTIYF. The CDR3 DNA follows: TGTGCCTCCCAGTGGGACAGCTCTGGAAACACCATATATTTT.

The rearrangement uses TRBV6-5 and TRBJ2-3; 7 bases are a match to TRBD2. J was trimmed by 0 bases and V by 5 bases; bases with no gene match: 5. CDR1 MNHEY and CDR2 SVGAGI come from the germline V gene. This CDR3 region has 15 residues. CDR3 nucleotides: TGTGCCAGCAGTCCTCTAGCGGCTAGCACAGATACGCAGTATTTT. This codes for CASSPLAASTDTQYF.

This chain links TRBV7-9 with TRBJ1-1; no firm D call. The CDR3 runs 12 residues. The germline gives CDR1 SEHNR, CDR2 FQNEAQ (reference sequence). The V gene lost 5 bases and the J gene lost 1 base, with 5 bases spanning the gap. In nucleotides, the CDR3 is TGTGCCAGCAGCCCACAGAACACTGAAGCTTTCTTT. This sequence encodes CASSPQNTEAFF.

This sequence joins TRBV6-5 and TRBJ1-2, with D perhaps TRBD1 (5 bases). CDR1 and CDR2 (germline): MNHEY, SVGAGI. The CDR3 covers 14 residues. V lost 3 bases to trimming and J lost 8 bases, with 16 bases between them. CDR3 nucleotides: TGTGCCAGCAGTTATCGGGGGGAGGTAGAGGGCTACACCTTC. It specifies CASSYRGEVEGYTF.

This rearrangement joins TRBV7-9 to TRBJ1-2; maybe TRBD1 (6 bases). The CDR3 has 14 residues. Trimming left V 6 bases short and J 4 bases short, with 15 bases between. Per the germline V gene, CDR1 is SEHNR and CDR2 is FQNEAQ (reference sequence). The chain's CDR3 is CASSRQETTYGYTF. CDR3 sequence (DNA): TGTGCCAGCAGTAGACAGGAGACTACCTATGGCTACACCTTC.